Each of the 8 T cell receptor beta chains below was sequenced from the same sample in a study of cytomegalovirus exposure and HLA in healthy donors. The PCR contained 60 Vbeta and 13 Jbeta primers. Using immunoSEQ multiplex PCR, the repertoire was profiled, and TCRdb retains in-frame clones only, with some absent. Here the sample spans tens of thousands of clones, around 62% being singletons. Sequenced: PBMCs. The receptors were gathered from a male donor in good health and CMV-seropositive.

The chain links TRBV5-1 to TRBJ2-7; perhaps TRBD1 as D (6 bases). V lost 0 bases to trimming and J lost 5 bases, with 12 bases between them. Germline loops: CDR1 SGHRS, CDR2 YFSETQ. The CDR3 totals 14 residues. The CDR3 nucleotides read TGCGCCAGCAGCTTGGGTACAGGGAACCACGAGCAGTACTTC. Protein product: CASSLGTGNHEQYF.

The chain couples TRBV6-6 to TRBJ1-4; a possible D gene is TRBD1 (6 bases). This CDR3 region has 13 residues. Looked up from germline, CDR1 is MNHNY and CDR2 is SVGAGI (reference sequence). V lost 7 bases and J 8 bases, leaving 14 bases between the germline ends. The CDR3 nucleotides read TGTGCCAGCATAGGCAGGGGTAACGAAAAACTGTTTTTT. This codes for CASIGRGNEKLFF.

This sequence joins TRBV7-3 and TRBJ2-5, with 7 bases fitting TRBD1. V shed 5 bases, J shed 4 bases, and the junction held 10 bases outside the gene matches. The CDR3 extends over 15 amino acids. Germline V gene sequence: CDR1 SGHTA, CDR2 FQGTGA. The CDR3 DNA reads as TGTGCCAGCAGCCGGACAGGCCAACCTAGAGAGACCCAGTACTTC. This translates into CASSRTGQPRETQYF.

The V and J genes are TRBV7-2 and TRBJ2-3, with TRBD2 matching over 7 bases. The CDR3 extends over 16 amino acids. Trimming removed 6 bases from V and 8 bases from J; junction bases left unmatched: 17. From germline, CDR1 is SGHTA and CDR2 FQGNSA. CDR3 region: CASRPTSAKAVGTQYF. The CDR3 DNA reads as TGTGCCAGCAGACCCACTAGCGCCAAGGCTGTGGGTACGCAGTATTTT.

This chain joins TRBV7-8 and TRBJ2-7; 9 bases align to TRBD1. After removal of 4 bases from V and 6 bases from J, the junction contained 10 bases not matched to a gene. The CDR3 sequence is 15 residues long. Germline V lookup: CDR1 SGHVS, CDR2 FQNEAQ. CDR3 loop: CASSSGGQGGREQYF. Here the CDR3 DNA reads TGTGCCAGCAGCTCCGGGGGACAGGGCGGGCGCGAGCAGTACTTC.

This clone was detected only a few times. This chain uses TRBV5-6 with TRBJ1-2; 10 bases fit TRBD1. The CDR3 has 13 residues. Germline-derived CDR1 and CDR2 are SGHDT and YYEEEE. After removal of 4 bases from V and 6 bases from J, the junction contained 3 bases not matched to a gene. The CDR3, as DNA: TGTGCCAGCAGCCTGGGACAGGGGAATGGCTACACCTTC. Translating gives CASSLGQGNGYTF.

The chain recombines TRBV6-5 with TRBJ2-7; the match to TRBD1 covers 7 bases. V lost 6 bases to trimming and J lost 4 bases; unmatched junction nucleotides: 3. Germline V lookup: CDR1 MNHEY, CDR2 SVGAGI. This CDR3 comprises 12 residues. This CDR3 is CASSPGQYEQYF. CDR3 in DNA: TGTGCCAGCAGCCCGGGACAGTACGAGCAGTACTTC.

V gene TRBV5-4 combines with J gene TRBJ1-1, with D possibly matching TRBD1 (6 bases). This CDR3 spans 17 amino acids. Trimming took off 4 bases at V and 1 base at J, with 20 bases between the two ends. Germline assignment: CDR1 SGHNT and CDR2 YYREEE (reference sequence). In nucleotides, the CDR3 is TGTGCCAGCAGCCCCGGGGGGCCCCTAATTAGGAACACTGAAGCTTTCTTT. This gives the protein CASSPGGPLIRNTEAFF.